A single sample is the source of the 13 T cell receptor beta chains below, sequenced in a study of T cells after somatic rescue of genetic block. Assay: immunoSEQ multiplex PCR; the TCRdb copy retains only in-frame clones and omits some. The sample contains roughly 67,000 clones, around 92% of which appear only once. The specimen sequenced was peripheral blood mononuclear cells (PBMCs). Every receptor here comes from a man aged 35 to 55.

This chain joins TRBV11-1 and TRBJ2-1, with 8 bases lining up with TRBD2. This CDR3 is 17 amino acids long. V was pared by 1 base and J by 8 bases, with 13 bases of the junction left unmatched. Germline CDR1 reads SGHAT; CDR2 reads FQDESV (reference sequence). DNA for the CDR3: TGTGCCAGCAGCTTAGGGTTCGGACGGGGGGGGATCTATGAGCAGTTCTTC. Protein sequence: CASSLGFGRGGIYEQFF.

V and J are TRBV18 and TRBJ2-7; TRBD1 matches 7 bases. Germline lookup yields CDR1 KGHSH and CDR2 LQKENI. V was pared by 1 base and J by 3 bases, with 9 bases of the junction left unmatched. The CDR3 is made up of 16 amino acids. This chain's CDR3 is CASSPRTGLDFYEQYF. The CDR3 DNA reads TGTGCCAGCTCACCACGGACAGGACTTGATTTCTACGAGCAGTACTTC.

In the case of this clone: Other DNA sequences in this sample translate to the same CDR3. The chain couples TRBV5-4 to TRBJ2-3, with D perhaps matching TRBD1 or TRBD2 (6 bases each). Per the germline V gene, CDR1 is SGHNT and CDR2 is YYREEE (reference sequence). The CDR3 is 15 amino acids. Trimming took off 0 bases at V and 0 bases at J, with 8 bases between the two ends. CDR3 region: CASSLAGASTDTQYF. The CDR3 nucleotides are TGTGCCAGCAGCTTGGCGGGGGCTAGCACAGATACGCAGTATTTT. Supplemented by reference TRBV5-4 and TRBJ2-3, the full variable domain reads ETGVTQSPTHLIKTRGQQVTLRCSSQSGHNTVSWYQQALGQGPQFIFQYYREEENGRGNFPPRFSGLQFPNYSSELNVNALELDDSALYLCASSLAGASTDTQYFGPGTRLTVL.

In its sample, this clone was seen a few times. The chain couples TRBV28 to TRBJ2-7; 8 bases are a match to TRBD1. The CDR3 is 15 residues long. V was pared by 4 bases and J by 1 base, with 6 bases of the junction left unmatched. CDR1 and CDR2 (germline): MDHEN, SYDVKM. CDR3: CASSSFRTGSYEQYF. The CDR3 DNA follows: TGTGCCAGCAGTTCCTTCAGGACAGGGTCCTACGAGCAGTACTTC. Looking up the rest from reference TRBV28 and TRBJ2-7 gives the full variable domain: DVKVTQSSRYLVKRTGEKVFLECVQDMDHENMFWYRQDPGLGLRLIYFSYDVKMKEKGDIPEGYSVSREKKERFSLILESASTNQTSMYLCASSSFRTGSYEQYFGPGTRLTVT.

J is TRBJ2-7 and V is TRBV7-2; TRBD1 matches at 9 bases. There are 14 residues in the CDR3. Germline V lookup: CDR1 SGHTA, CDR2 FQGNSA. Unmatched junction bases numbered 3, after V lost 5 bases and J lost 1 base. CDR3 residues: CASSPDRGSYEQYF. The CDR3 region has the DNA TGTGCCAGCAGCCCGGACAGGGGATCCTACGAGCAGTACTTC.

The chain's CDR3 is CASSPGGGYEQYF. The DNA for the CDR3 is TGCGCCAGCAGCCCTGGAGGGGGCTACGAGCAGTACTTC. This chain connects TRBV5-1 to TRBJ2-7, with D possibly called TRBD1 or TRBD2 (6 bases each). V gave up 4 bases and J gave up 3 bases, with 11 bases separating them. The CDR3 extends over 13 amino acids. Looked up from germline, CDR1 is SGHRS and CDR2 is YFSETQ.

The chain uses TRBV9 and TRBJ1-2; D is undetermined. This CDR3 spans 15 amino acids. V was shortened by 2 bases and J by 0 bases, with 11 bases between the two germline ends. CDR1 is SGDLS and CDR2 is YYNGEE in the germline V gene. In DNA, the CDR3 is TGTGCCAGCAGCGTGGGTGGGTCAACTAACTATGGCTACACCTTC. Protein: CASSVGGSTNYGYTF.

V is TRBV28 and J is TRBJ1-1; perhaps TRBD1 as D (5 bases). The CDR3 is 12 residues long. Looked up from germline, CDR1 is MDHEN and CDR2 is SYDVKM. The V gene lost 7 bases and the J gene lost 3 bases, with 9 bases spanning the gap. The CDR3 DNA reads TGTGCCAGCACCTCCAGGGACACTGAAGCTTTCTTT. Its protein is CASTSRDTEAFF.

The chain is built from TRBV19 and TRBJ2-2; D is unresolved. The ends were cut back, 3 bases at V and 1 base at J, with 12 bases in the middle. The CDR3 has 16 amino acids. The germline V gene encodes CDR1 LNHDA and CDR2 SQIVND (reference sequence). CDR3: CASSIARLWNTGELFF. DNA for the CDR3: TGTGCCAGTAGTATCGCCCGGCTATGGAACACCGGGGAGCTGTTTTTT.

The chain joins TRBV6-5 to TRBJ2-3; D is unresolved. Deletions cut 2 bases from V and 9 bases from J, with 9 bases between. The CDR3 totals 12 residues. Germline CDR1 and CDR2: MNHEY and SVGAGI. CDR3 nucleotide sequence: TGTGCCAGCAGTTACATGGGTGGAACGCAGTATTTT. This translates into CASSYMGGTQYF.

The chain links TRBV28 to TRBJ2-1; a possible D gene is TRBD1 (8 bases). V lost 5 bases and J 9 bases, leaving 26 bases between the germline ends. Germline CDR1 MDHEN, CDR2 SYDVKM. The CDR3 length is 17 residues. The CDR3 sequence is CASSRPQGDYPFGEQFF. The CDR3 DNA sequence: TGTGCCAGCAGTCGCCCACAGGGGGACTACCCATTCGGTGAGCAGTTCTTC.

The CDR3 here is CASSRGQGGSVYEQYF. The CDR3 DNA sequence: TGTGCCAGCAGTCGTGGTCAGGGGGGAAGTGTCTACGAGCAGTACTTC. The chain joins TRBV28 to TRBJ2-7, with D maybe TRBD1 (7 bases). V lost 5 bases to trimming and J lost 3 bases, with 20 bases between them. CDR3 length: 16 amino acids. Germline lookup yields CDR1 MDHEN and CDR2 SYDVKM.

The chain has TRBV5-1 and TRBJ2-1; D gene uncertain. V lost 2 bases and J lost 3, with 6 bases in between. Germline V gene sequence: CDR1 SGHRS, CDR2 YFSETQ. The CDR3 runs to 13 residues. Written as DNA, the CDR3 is TGCGCCAGCAGCTTAACCGGCTACAATGAGCAGTTCTTC. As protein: CASSLTGYNEQFF.